A single sample gave rise to the 13 T cell receptor beta chains below, sequenced in a study of regulatory T cells in long-lasting Graves disease. Through Arm-PCR of CDR3 regions and iRepertoire HTBI primers, TCR beta libraries were built. TCRdb processed the multiplex PCR reads anew with MiXCR; each CDR3 protein has one entry. The table shows fewer than 550,000 distinct CDR3 sequences, with roughly 15% occurring only once. Time point denoted: newly diagnosed GD, antithyroid drugs for less than 3 months. There was RNA extracted from PBMCs, and the TCR library was made from it. The sample also formed part of further work on T cells in Graves' hyperthyroidism and ophthalmopathy.

This specimen was peripheral blood mononuclear cells (PBMCs), taken at new diagnosis, from a patient treated with antithyroid drugs. The receptors derive from a woman under 30 with Graves disease.

About this clonotype: This may arise from a read error, as a much more abundant clone is one base away. The V and J genes are TRBV27 and TRBJ2-7, with unresolved D. Germline CDR1 and CDR2: MNHEY and SMNVEV (reference sequence). The CDR3 is made up of 14 amino acids. The CDR3 region has the DNA TGTGCCAGCAGCCCCGGTCACAACTCCTGCGAGCAGTACTTC. Translated, it gives CASSPGHNSCEQYF.

This clonotype was counted ten times or more. The chain couples TRBV12-3 or TRBV12-4 to TRBJ2-5, with 9 bases aligning to TRBD1. Trimming removed 6 bases from V and 5 bases from J; junction bases left unmatched: 7. CDR3 length equals 14 residues. CDR3 DNA: TGTGCCAGCAGCCCGGGACAGGGAACGGAGACCCAGTACTTC. It encodes CASSPGQGTETQYF.

V and J are TRBV27 and TRBJ2-2, with TRBD1 identical over 12 bases. CDR1 MNHEY and CDR2 SMNVEV come from the germline V gene (reference sequence). J lost 7 bases, V lost 5 bases, and 5 bases had no gene match. The CDR3 length is 15 residues. The CDR3 sequence: CASSLGQGANGELFF. The CDR3, as DNA: TGTGCCAGCAGTCTGGGACAGGGGGCCAACGGGGAGCTGTTTTTT.

This clonotype was recorded a few times. This chain links TRBV10-3 with TRBJ1-1, with D possibly matching TRBD1 (6 bases). The CDR3 spans 14 residues. Deletions cut 10 bases from V and 0 bases from J, with 15 bases between. Germline CDR1 reads ENHRY; CDR2 reads SYGVKD. CDR3 amino acids: CATRQGGVNTEAFF. Written as DNA, the CDR3 is TGTGCCACCCGTCAAGGGGGAGTGAACACTGAAGCTTTCTTT.

CDR3 nucleotide sequence: TGTGCCACCAGCAGGGACAGGGGGAACGGTGAAGCTTTCTTT. Its translation is CATSRDRGNGEAFF. This sequence joins TRBV15 and TRBJ1-1; 10 bases line up with TRBD1. This CDR3 spans 14 amino acids. Germline values: CDR1 LNHNV, CDR2 YYDKDF (reference sequence). With 3 bases clipped from V and 7 bases from J, the junction kept 5 bases outside the gene matches.

This clonotype showed up many times. The chain carries TRBV29-1 and TRBJ2-1, with D tentatively TRBD1 (6 bases). This CDR3 is 14 amino acids long. CDR1 is SQVTM, CDR2 ANQGSEA, per germline. V lost 5 bases, J lost 4 bases, and 15 bases lay in between. The CDR3 protein is CSVRPHQGYNEQFF. The CDR3 DNA sequence: TGCAGCGTTAGACCTCACCAGGGGTACAATGAGCAGTTCTTC.

The gene calls are TRBV6-1 and TRBJ1-1; D is possibly TRBD1 (6 bases). Germline V gene sequence: CDR1 MNHNS, CDR2 SASEGT. The CDR3 runs 14 residues. Trimming removed 4 bases from V and 7 bases from J, with 16 bases in between. The CDR3 DNA follows: TGTGCCAGCAGTGGGGGACATCTCTCAGGTGAAGCTTTCTTT. Amino acids: CASSGGHLSGEAFF.

This clonotype turned up a few times. A junction boundary mismatches the germline segment, possibly from a read error. The chain has TRBV6-1 and TRBJ2-1; maybe TRBD2 (6 bases). The germline V gene encodes CDR1 MNHNS and CDR2 SASEGT. The length of the CDR3 is 15 residues. The DNA for the CDR3 is TGTGCCAGCAGAGAAGACAGCGGGTCCTACAATGAGCAGTTCTTC. This encodes CASREDSGSYNEQFF.

This clonotype was counted between two and nine times. The chain is built from TRBV27 and TRBJ1-2; tentatively, D is TRBD1 (5 bases). The CDR3 spans 13 residues. The V and J ends lost 3 bases and 4 bases respectively, with 9 bases between them. Germline V gene sequence: CDR1 MNHEY, CDR2 SMNVEV (reference sequence). CDR3 DNA: TGTGCCAGCAGTTTCTCTGGGACCTATGGCTACACCTTC. Encoded protein: CASSFSGTYGYTF.

This clonotype was counted at least ten times. This chain connects TRBV29-1 to TRBJ2-5; the D gene is possibly TRBD2 (6 bases). The CDR3 totals 13 residues. The V gene's germline CDR1 is SQVTM and CDR2 ANQGSEA. Between the trimmed V and J ends, which lost 2 bases and 1 base, there was a span of 8 bases. The CDR3 loop reads CSVELGGQETQYF. CDR3 bases: TGCAGCGTTGAATTGGGGGGCCAAGAGACCCAGTACTTC.

About this clonotype itself: Possible read error: a much larger clone is one base away. This chain joins TRBV7-8 and TRBJ2-1; unclear D gene. The V end lost 1 base, the J end lost 0 bases, and 7 bases lay between the germline ends. Germline V gives CDR1 SGHVS, CDR2 FQNEAQ. The length of the CDR3 is 15 residues. Written as DNA, the CDR3 is TGTGCCAGCAGCTTAGTTGCGAGCTCCTACAATGAGCAGTTCTTC. Protein: CASSLVASSYNEQFF.

V usage is TRBV6-1 and J usage is TRBJ2-6, with 7 bases identical to TRBD1. V lost 4 bases, J lost 0 bases, and 9 bases stayed unmatched. The CDR3 has 18 amino acids. CDR1 and CDR2 (germline): MNHNS, SASEGT. The CDR3 nucleotides read TGTGCCAGCAGTGGCGCCTCGGGACAGTACTCTGGGGCCAACGTCCTGACTTTC. Its protein is CASSGASGQYSGANVLTF.

This clonotype was seen at least ten times. This chain connects TRBV3-1 to TRBJ1-2, with D perhaps TRBD1 (6 bases). Trimming shortened V by 3 bases and J by 5 bases, and 13 bases separated the two germline ends. Germline CDR1 is LGHDT and CDR2 is YNNKEL (reference sequence). The CDR3 runs to 14 residues. In nucleotides, the CDR3 is TGTGCCAGCAGCCACGGGGGGGGCAGGTATGGCTACACCTTC. It translates to CASSHGGGRYGYTF.